This T cell receptor beta chain was sequenced for a study of blood T cells in healthy people across ages (dated by TCRdb to between 2014 and 2017). About the investigation overall: In model experiments, roughly one uniquely barcoded TCR beta cDNA molecule per two T cells was captured by template switching. To avoid experimental bias, donors of different ages were spread randomly across the sequencing lanes. The donors were split into four age groups: young (average 16 years), middle-aged (more than 35), aged (62) and long-lived (over 80). To track age-related changes in TCR beta repertoire diversity, the study relied on deep sequencing normalized with unique cDNA molecular identifiers. Two additional independent replicas of 1 million unique cDNA reads from the same blood draw were analyzed for two donors (one aged 18 to 29 and one aged 80 or older). General findings and caveats noted by the study authors: Donor CMV infection status was unknown, potentially confounding age-related changes in expanded clonotypes. As age increased, observed TCR beta diversity per million T cells dropped in a roughly linear way, and a significant reduction was already evident by age 40. The percentage of naive T cells measured by flow cytometry correlated strongly with observed TCR beta diversity. Bulk unsorted PBMC profiling prevented conclusive comparison of naive and antigen-experienced compartments. Compared with the aged group, the long-lived group had more naive CD4+ T cells, fewer expanded clones and increased TCR diversity, suggesting age selection. Estimates of total diversity from one million sequenced T cells were regarded as lower bounds and underestimates.

The table lists this clonotype with many counts. Its antigen has not been determined. There are no base qualities to consult, and no much larger clone falls within one base. Donors were about 36 systemically healthy Caucasian individuals from Russia aged 6 to 90 years. Each donor gave ten milliliters of peripheral blood, collected into EDTA-treated Vacutainer tubes. Ficoll-Paque density-gradient centrifugation was used to isolate PBMCs, with at least 6 million per sample. Trizol reagent was used to extract total RNA from the PBMCs, yielding at least 5.5 micrograms per sample. For every donor, flow cytometry on a PBMC aliquot measured the percentage of naive CD45RAhigh/CD27high T cells. Including the terminal cysteine and phenylalanine, the CDR3 comprises 13 residues. The entry retains the CDR3 DNA only, 39 bases that are in frame from base 1. V was cut back by 8 bases and J by 1 base, leaving a gap of 10 bases between them.

Library generation was performed with 5' RACE. Sequencing took place on an Illumina HiSeq 2500. The second PCR ran for roughly 6 to 11 cycles and used a J-beta primer mix along with a sample-barcoded 5' primer. Each TCR beta cDNA molecule received a unique molecular identifier from a template-switch 5' adaptor carrying 12 random nucleotides. Each sample yielded at least 2.5 million CDR3-containing paired-end reads. The Mint cDNA synthesis kit, primed by a TRBC-specific oligonucleotide, was used to synthesize first-strand cDNA from all RNA. Following uracil-DNA glycosylase treatment, a first 18-cycle PCR with universal primers M1SS and BC2_uni_R was performed on all cDNA. Under the source paper's analysis protocol: For normalization, 1 million high-quality reads were randomly selected from each sample, with every read carrying a distinct molecular identifier. Instead of being binned into consensus sequences, reads with shared molecular identifiers were discarded. MiTCR, run with a Q25 quality threshold and the strictest error-elimination algorithm, handled CDR3 identification, clonotype clustering and error correction. A nonparametric unseen species model with Euler transformation was used to estimate lower-bound total TCR beta diversity. The public reads were run again by TCRdb, first through fastp at Q25 and then through MiXCR, and only productive beta chains were kept. When rows share a CDR3 protein, they turn into one entry using the most common DNA and genes. The V and J calls, along with clone size, are taken from TCRdb and not from the paper's own processing. This sample gives about 1,600,000 distinct CDR3 sequences in total; 40% to 50% of them show up just once. In total, the top ten clones hold approximately 7.9% of the sample.

The source material was blood. The rearrangement combines TRBV12-3 or TRBV12-4 with TRBJ2-3, with the D gene uncertain. This receptor was taken from a woman under 30 in good health. The sequenced DNA is TGTGCCAGCCTCCATGGGGGCACAGATACGCAGTATTTT. Translated, this is CASLHGGTDTQYF.